What follows describes a single T cell receptor beta chain. Its antigen remains unknown. The data stem from a study of cytomegalovirus exposure and HLA in healthy donors. Whole-study findings and limits: That first-cohort TCR clusters tended to co-occur in the 95 to 150 validation repertoires was found in a later analysis.

Germline V CDR1 and CDR2: SGHRS, YFSETQ. The V end was cut by 2 bases, the J end by 0 bases, with 5 bases between. The CDR3 has 13 amino acids. TCRdb's copy holds only in-frame clones and misses some; the assay was immunoSEQ multiplex PCR. The table lists tens of thousands of clones, roughly 90% of them singletons. Sequenced input: PBMCs. This sequence originates from a man aged 30-40 years in good health and CMV-seronegative. The gene calls are TRBV5-1 and TRBJ1-1; D is uncertain. The CDR3 region has the DNA TGCGCCAGCAGCTTAATTATGAACACTGAAGCTTTCTTT. Translating it yields CASSLIMNTEAFF.